Below, 15 T cell receptor beta chains from the same sample are listed, as sequenced in a study of cytomegalovirus exposure and HLA in healthy donors. The PCR made use of 60 Vbeta and 13 Jbeta primers. Here immunoSEQ multiplex PCR was the method, and the copy in TCRdb shows in-frame clones only, minus some. This sample has under 250,000 clones, with around 86% found just once. Sequencing input: PBMCs. The source of these receptors is a woman aged 40 to 50 in good health and CMV-seronegative.

The chain links TRBV6-1 to TRBJ1-2, with 8 bases aligning to TRBD1. The junction had 6 bases not matched to a gene; V was cut back by 0 bases and J by 3 bases. The CDR3 runs to 16 residues. CDR1 MNHNS and CDR2 SASEGT come from the germline V gene. CDR3 in DNA: TGTGCCAGCAGTGAAGCAAGACGACAGGGGTACTATGGCTACACCTTC. The encoded protein is CASSEARRQGYYGYTF.

The chain's CDR3 is CASSFFSQGYTF. The CDR3, as DNA: TGTGCCAGCAGTTTCTTCAGTCAAGGCTACACCTTC. The chain employs TRBV28 and TRBJ1-2; no reliable D call. Trimming removed 3 bases at V and 8 bases at J, with 10 bases between. This CDR3 spans 12 amino acids. CDR1 and CDR2 (germline): MDHEN, SYDVKM.

This clone was counted between two and nine times. The rearrangement joins TRBV5-1 to TRBJ1-2; TRBD1 is a possible D gene (6 bases). Germline V gene lookup returns CDR1 SGHRS and CDR2 YFSETQ. The CDR3 spans 14 residues. V was cut by 0 bases and J by 2 bases, with 8 bases left in between. The CDR3 is CASSLDGQNYGYTF. DNA for the CDR3: TGCGCCAGCAGCTTGGATGGACAGAACTATGGCTACACCTTC.

This clone was seen more than once but under ten times. This chain uses TRBV9 with TRBJ1-5, with D perhaps TRBD1 (5 bases). Germline values: CDR1 SGDLS, CDR2 YYNGEE. This CDR3 is 15 amino acids long. V was shortened by 2 bases and J by 5 bases, with 14 bases between the two germline ends. CDR3 nucleotide sequence: TGTGCCAGCAGCGTGAATCCCTTACAGGATCAGCCCCAGCATTTT. It codes for CASSVNPLQDQPQHF.

The rearrangement links TRBV6-1 to TRBJ2-7; 8 bases map to TRBD2. Germline values: CDR1 MNHNS, CDR2 SASEGT. CDR3 size: 15 residues. The J segment lost 0 bases and the V segment lost 7 bases, leaving 8 bases of the junction unmatched. CDR3 loop: CASTSLAGRSYEQYF. The CDR3 DNA sequence: TGTGCCAGCACCAGTCTAGCGGGTCGCTCCTACGAGCAGTACTTC.

The chain couples TRBV10-3 to TRBJ1-2, with 8 bases that match TRBD1. The length of the CDR3 is 13 residues. The germline V gene has CDR1 ENHRY and CDR2 SYGVKD. Trimming cost V 0 bases and J 11 bases; bases outside gene matches: 5. The CDR3 nucleotides are TGTGCCATCAGTGAGTCAGGCAGGGGGCTATACACCTTC. Its protein is CAISESGRGLYTF.

J is TRBJ1-5 and V is TRBV7-9; the D gene is possibly TRBD1 (6 bases). Trimming pared 5 bases from V and 7 bases from J, leaving 9 bases between. Per the germline V gene, CDR1 is SEHNR and CDR2 is FQNEAQ (reference sequence). The CDR3 extends over 12 amino acids. This CDR3 reads CASSLTGQPQHF. The CDR3 DNA sequence: TGTGCCAGCAGCCTGACAGGCCAGCCCCAGCATTTT. Looking up the rest from reference TRBV7-9 and TRBJ1-5 gives the full variable domain: DTGVSQNPRHKITKRGQNVTFRCDPISEHNRLYWYRQTLGQGPEFLTYFQNEAQLEKSRLLSDRFSAERPKGSFSTLEIQRTEQGDSAMYLCASSLTGQPQHFGDGTRLSIL.

This clone appeared a few times. The CDR3 loop is CASSFTSGPNEQFF. CDR3 coding DNA: TGTGCCAGCAGCTTTACTAGCGGCCCCAATGAGCAGTTCTTC. The chain joins TRBV11-3 to TRBJ2-1; 8 positions agree with TRBD2. CDR3 length: 14 amino acids. V trimming: 3 bases; J trimming: 6 bases; junction bases outside the gene matches: 4. The germline V gene encodes CDR1 SGHNT and CDR2 YENEEA.

The chain recombines TRBV5-1 with TRBJ1-4; the match to TRBD1 covers 9 bases. Germline lookup yields CDR1 SGHRS and CDR2 YFSETQ. The CDR3 spans 14 residues. Trimming took 2 bases from V and 8 from J; bases not matched to a gene: 4. CDR3 coding DNA: TGCGCCAGCAGCTTTGGACAGGGGTCCGAAAAACTGTTTTTT. This sequence encodes CASSFGQGSEKLFF.

The V and J genes are TRBV30 and TRBJ1-1; TRBD1 agrees at 7 bases. CDR3 length: 11 amino acids. Germline V CDR1 and CDR2: GTSNPN, SVGIG (reference sequence). The V segment lost 5 bases and the J segment 8 bases; nucleotides outside the gene matches: 5. The DNA of the CDR3 is TGTGCCTGGGACCGGACAGGAGAAGCTTTCTTT. The encoded protein is CAWDRTGEAFF.

Only one count was recorded for this clone. The CDR3 region has the DNA TGTGCCAGCAGCCCAGGACTAGCGGGGACCACAGATACGCAGTATTTT. The encoded protein is CASSPGLAGTTDTQYF. This chain connects TRBV11-2 to TRBJ2-3, with 12 bases identical to TRBD2. J was trimmed by 2 bases and V by 5 bases; bases with no gene match: 5. There are 16 residues in the CDR3. Per germline, CDR1 SGHAT and CDR2 FQNNGV.

The CDR3 here is CASRWAGLSYNEQFF. As DNA, the CDR3 is TGTGCCAGCAGGTGGGCCGGACTTAGCTACAATGAGCAGTTCTTC. The rearrangement joins TRBV27 to TRBJ2-1; perhaps TRBD2 as D (5 bases). The CDR3 totals 15 residues. V lost 6 bases, J lost 3 bases, and 15 bases lay in between. Germline V lookup: CDR1 MNHEY, CDR2 SMNVEV (reference sequence).

This chain connects TRBV7-9 to TRBJ1-4, with D maybe TRBD1 (5 bases). This CDR3 has 16 amino acids. Germline V CDR1 and CDR2: SEHNR, FQNEAQ (reference sequence). The germline V and J ends were trimmed by 5 bases and 0 bases, with 13 bases remaining between them. The CDR3 region has the DNA TGTGCCAGCAGCGGAGTCCGACAGCCAACTAATGAAAAACTGTTTTTT. Encoded protein: CASSGVRQPTNEKLFF.

This clone has just a few counts. The chain combines TRBV19 with TRBJ1-5; perhaps TRBD1 as D (6 bases). The V end was cut by 5 bases, the J end by 2 bases, with 13 bases between. This CDR3 has 15 residues. The V gene's germline CDR1 is LNHDA and CDR2 SQIVND (reference sequence). As DNA, the CDR3 is TGTGCCAGTAGTTACCGACAGGTTGGCAATCAGCCCCAGCATTTT. Its protein is CASSYRQVGNQPQHF.

The chain combines TRBV5-1 with TRBJ2-1; D uncertain. Germline CDR1 and CDR2: SGHRS and YFSETQ. The CDR3 is 14 amino acids. V shed 2 bases and J shed 4 bases, with 10 bases lying between them. Here the CDR3 DNA reads TGCGCCAGCAGCTTTAGACTCGGTTACAATGAGCAGTTCTTC. This encodes CASSFRLGYNEQFF.